The present entry profiles one T cell receptor (beta chain) with its context. Its antigen remains unknown. Data came from immunoSEQ multiplex PCR; TCRdb stores just in-frame clones and leaves some out. Of about 59,000 clones detected, 75% to 95% appear once; the ten largest clones hold 10% to 15%. This entry is derived from a study of OX40 agonist ivuxolimab in advanced cancers. Study-wide background: Age averaged around 60 years (range about 20 to 80), and more than 80% were male. Study results and caveats: Clonal expansion from baseline to week 6 occurred in both CD4+ and CD8+ T cells. The study did not work out the antigen specificity of the expanded peripheral T cells.

V was shortened by 3 bases and J by 3 bases, with 12 bases between the two germline ends. The germline V gene encodes CDR1 SGHAT and CDR2 FQNNGV. The CDR3 totals 15 residues. The sequence was collected from an adult with an advanced solid tumor such as melanoma, head and neck, liver or kidney cancer. The genes are TRBV11-2 and TRBJ2-4; TRBD1 might be the D (8 bases). Material: CD4+ or CD8+ T cells sorted from blood, obtained in a trial of the OX40 agonist ivuxolimab. The CDR3: CASSFTGGDKNIQYF. Here the CDR3 DNA reads TGTGCCAGCAGCTTCACAGGGGGGGACAAAAACATTCAGTACTTC. The full variable domain, completed using reference TRBV11-2 and TRBJ2-4, is EAGVAQSPRYKIIEKRQSVAFWCNPISGHATLYWYQQILGQGPKLLIQFQNNGVVDDSQLPKDRFSAERLKGVDSTLKIQPAKLEDSAVYLCASSFTGGDKNIQYFGAGTRLSVL.